This T cell receptor (beta chain) came from a study of blood T cell repertoires in COVID-19. The sample holds one count of this clone. Study processing details: Quantification of nucleated cells was approximated via reference gene primer amplification. Data came from immunoSEQ multiplex PCR; TCRdb stores just in-frame clones and leaves some out. V and J calls plus clone size are reproduced from that table; the DNA served to infer D and trimming. The sample lists around 70,000 clones; around 80% were seen once. This CDR3 comprises 14 residues. The V and J ends lost 2 bases and 4 bases, in that order; junction bases with no gene match: 4. The germline gives CDR1 SGHTA, CDR2 FQGTGA.

The receptor was derived from a woman of 80 years or more with active or convalescent COVID-19. The source material was peripheral blood. This chain connects TRBV7-3 to TRBJ2-5; 7 positions match TRBD2. The CDR3 sequence: CASSLEAGRETQYF. CDR3 coding DNA: TGTGCCAGCAGCTTAGAAGCGGGGAGAGAGACCCAGTACTTC.